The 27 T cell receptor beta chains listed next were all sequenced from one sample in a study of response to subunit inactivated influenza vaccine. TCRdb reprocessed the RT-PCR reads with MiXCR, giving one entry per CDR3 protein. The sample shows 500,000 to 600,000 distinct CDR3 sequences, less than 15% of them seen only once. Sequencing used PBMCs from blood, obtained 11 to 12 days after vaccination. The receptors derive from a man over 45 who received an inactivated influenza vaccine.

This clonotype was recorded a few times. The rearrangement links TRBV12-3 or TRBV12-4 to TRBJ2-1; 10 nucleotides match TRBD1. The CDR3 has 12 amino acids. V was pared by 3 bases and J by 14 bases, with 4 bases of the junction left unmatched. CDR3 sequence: CASSFPGTGEFF. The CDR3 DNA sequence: TGTGCCAGCAGTTTCCCCGGGACAGGGGAGTTCTTC.

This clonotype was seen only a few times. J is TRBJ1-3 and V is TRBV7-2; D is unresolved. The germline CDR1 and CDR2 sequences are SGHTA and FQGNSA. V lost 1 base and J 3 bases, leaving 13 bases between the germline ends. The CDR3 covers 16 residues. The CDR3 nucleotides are TGTGCCAGCAGCTTAGACCCCGACTTTGGTGGAAACACCATATATTTT. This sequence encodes CASSLDPDFGGNTIYF.

This chain's CDR3 is CASSLRVLAGPAGDTQYF. Written as DNA, the CDR3 is TGCGCCAGCAGCTTAAGGGTGCTAGCGGGACCTGCGGGGGATACGCAGTATTTT. The rearrangement joins TRBV4-3 to TRBJ2-3; 9 bases align to TRBD2. Trimming at V came to 5 bases and at J to 6 bases, leaving 18 bases not matched to a gene. The germline V gene encodes CDR1 LGHNA and CDR2 YSLEER. The CDR3 has 18 amino acids.

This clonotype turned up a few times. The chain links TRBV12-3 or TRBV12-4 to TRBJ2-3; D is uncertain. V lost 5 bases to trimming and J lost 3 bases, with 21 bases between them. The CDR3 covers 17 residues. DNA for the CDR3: TGTGCCAGCAGTCTGACCCCACCTGAGAAGATAACAGATACGCAGTATTTT. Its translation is CASSLTPPEKITDTQYF.

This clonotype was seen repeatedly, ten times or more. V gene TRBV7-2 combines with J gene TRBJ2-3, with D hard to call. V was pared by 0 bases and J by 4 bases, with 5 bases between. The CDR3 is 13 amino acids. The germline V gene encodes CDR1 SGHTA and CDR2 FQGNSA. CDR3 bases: TGTGCCAGCAGCTTAGCAGTTCCAGATACGCAGTATTTT. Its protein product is CASSLAVPDTQYF.

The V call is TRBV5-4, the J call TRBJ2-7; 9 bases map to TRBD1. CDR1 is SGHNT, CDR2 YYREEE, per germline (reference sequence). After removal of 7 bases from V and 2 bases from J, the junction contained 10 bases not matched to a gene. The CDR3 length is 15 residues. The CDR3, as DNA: TGTGCCAGCGCGACTGGGGACAGGGCCCCCTACGAGCAGTACTTC. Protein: CASATGDRAPYEQYF.

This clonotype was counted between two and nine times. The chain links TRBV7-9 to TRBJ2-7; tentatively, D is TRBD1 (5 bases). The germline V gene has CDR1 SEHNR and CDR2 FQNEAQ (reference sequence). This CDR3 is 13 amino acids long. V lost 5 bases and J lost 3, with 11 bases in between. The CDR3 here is CASSRGASYEQYF. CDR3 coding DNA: TGTGCCAGCAGCCGTGGGGCCAGCTACGAGCAGTACTTC.

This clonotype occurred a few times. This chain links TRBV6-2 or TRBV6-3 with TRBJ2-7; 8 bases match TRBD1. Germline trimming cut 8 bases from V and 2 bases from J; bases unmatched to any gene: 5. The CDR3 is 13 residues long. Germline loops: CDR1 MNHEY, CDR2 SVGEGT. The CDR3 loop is CASVRGPPYEQYF. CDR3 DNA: TGTGCCAGCGTCAGGGGGCCCCCCTACGAGCAGTACTTC.

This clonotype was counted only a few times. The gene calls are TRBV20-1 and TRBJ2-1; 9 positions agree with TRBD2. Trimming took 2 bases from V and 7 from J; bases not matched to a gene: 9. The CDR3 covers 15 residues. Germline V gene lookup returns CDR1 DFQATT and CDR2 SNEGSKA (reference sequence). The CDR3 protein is CSARWGSGGLNEQFF. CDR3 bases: TGCAGTGCTAGATGGGGTAGCGGGGGCCTTAATGAGCAGTTCTTC.

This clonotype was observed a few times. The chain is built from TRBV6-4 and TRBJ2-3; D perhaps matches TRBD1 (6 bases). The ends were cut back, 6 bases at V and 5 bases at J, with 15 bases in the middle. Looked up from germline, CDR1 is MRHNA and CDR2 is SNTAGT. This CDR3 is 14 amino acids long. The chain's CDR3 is CASSPFVRGDTQYF. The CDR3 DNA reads TGTGCCAGCAGCCCGTTTGTCAGGGGAGATACGCAGTATTTT.

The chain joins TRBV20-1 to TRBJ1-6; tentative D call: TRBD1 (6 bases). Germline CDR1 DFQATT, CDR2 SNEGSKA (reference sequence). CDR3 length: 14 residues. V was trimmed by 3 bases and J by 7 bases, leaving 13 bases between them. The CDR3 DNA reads TGCAGTGCTAGGTACAGGGAGGTGAATTCACCCCTCCACTTT. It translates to CSARYREVNSPLHF.

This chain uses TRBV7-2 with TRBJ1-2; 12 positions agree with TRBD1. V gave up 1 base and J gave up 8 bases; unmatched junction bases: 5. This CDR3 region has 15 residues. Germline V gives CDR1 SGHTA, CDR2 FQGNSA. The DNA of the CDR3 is TGTGCCAGCAGCTTAGACGGGACAGGGGGCAGAGGCTACACCTTC. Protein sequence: CASSLDGTGGRGYTF.

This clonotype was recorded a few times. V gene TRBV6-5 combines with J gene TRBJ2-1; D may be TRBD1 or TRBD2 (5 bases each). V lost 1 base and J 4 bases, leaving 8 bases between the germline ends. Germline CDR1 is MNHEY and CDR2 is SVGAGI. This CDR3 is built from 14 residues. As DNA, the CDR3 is TGTGCCAGCAGTTACTACGGGGCATACAATGAGCAGTTCTTC. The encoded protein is CASSYYGAYNEQFF.

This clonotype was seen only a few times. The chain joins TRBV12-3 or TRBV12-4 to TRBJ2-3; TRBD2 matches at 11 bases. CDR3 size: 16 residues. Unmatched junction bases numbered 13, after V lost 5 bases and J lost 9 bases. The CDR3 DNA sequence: TGTGCCAGCAGTACATATCTTAGCGGGGGGGCCACCACGCAGTATTTT. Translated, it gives CASSTYLSGGATTQYF.

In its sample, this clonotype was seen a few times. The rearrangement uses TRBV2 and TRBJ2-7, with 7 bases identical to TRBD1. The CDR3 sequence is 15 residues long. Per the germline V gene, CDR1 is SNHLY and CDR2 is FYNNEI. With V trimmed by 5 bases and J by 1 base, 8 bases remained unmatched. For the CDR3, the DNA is TGTGCCAGCAGTAAAGGGGGCCAAATGTCCTACGAGCAGTACTTC. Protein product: CASSKGGQMSYEQYF.

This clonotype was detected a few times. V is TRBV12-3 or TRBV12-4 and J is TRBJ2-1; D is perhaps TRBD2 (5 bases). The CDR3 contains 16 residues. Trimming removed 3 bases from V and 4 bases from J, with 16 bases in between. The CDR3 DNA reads TGTGCCAGCAGTTTGCGACGGGGTAACCTTTACAATGAGCAGTTCTTC. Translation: CASSLRRGNLYNEQFF.

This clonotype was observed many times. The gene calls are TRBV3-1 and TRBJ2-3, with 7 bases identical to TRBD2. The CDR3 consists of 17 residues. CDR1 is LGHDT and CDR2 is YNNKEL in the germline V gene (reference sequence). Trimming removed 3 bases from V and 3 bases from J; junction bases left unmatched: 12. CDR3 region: CASSHGGGAISTDTQYF. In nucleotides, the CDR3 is TGTGCCAGCAGCCACGGCGGGGGAGCGATTTCGACAGATACGCAGTATTTT.

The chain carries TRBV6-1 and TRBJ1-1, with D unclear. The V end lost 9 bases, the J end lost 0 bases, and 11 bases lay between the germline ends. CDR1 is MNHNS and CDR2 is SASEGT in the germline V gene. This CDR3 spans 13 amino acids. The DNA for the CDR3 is TGTGCCAGTCGTGTGTTTATGAACACTGAAGCTTTCTTT. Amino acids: CASRVFMNTEAFF.

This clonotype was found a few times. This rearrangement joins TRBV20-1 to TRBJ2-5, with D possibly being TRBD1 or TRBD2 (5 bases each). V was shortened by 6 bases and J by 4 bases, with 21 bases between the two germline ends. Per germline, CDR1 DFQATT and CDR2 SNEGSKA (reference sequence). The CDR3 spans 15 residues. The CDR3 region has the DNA TGCAGTGCCGTCAGCCGTGGGACCATTCTAGAGACCCAGTACTTC. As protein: CSAVSRGTILETQYF.

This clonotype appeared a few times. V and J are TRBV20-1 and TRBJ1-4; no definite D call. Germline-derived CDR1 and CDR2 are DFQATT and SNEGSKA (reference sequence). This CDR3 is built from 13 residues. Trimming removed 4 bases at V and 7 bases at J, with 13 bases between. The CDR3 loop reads CSAIRQTGEKLFF. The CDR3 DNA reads TGCAGTGCTATTCGACAAACGGGTGAAAAACTGTTTTTT.

The CDR3 DNA sequence: TGTGCCAGCAGCAAAAAGACAGGGGGAGCGGCTAGCTACACCTTC. This encodes CASSKKTGGAASYTF. The rearrangement joins TRBV7-8 to TRBJ1-2; TRBD1 aligns across 9 bases. The CDR3 has 15 amino acids. Looked up from germline, CDR1 is SGHVS and CDR2 is FQNEAQ. V shed 5 bases, J shed 9 bases, and the junction held 13 bases outside the gene matches.

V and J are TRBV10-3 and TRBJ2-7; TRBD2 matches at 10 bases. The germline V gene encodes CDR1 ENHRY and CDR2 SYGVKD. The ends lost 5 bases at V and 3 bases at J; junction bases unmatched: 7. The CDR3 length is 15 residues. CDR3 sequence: CAISSLAGAYYEQYF. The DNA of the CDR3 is TGTGCCATCAGTTCCCTAGCGGGGGCCTACTACGAGCAGTACTTC.

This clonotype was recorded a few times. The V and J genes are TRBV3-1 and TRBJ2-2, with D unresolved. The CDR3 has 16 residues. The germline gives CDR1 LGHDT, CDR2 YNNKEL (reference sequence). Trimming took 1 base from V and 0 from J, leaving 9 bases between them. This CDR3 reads CASSQGGLANTGELFF. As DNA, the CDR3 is TGTGCCAGCAGCCAAGGGGGTCTCGCGAACACCGGGGAGCTGTTTTTT.

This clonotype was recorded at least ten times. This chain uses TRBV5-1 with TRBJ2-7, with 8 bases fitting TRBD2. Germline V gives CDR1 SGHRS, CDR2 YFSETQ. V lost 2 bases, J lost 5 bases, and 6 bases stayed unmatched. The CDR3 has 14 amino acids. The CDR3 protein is CASSFGSGMHEQYF. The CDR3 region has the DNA TGCGCCAGCAGCTTTGGTAGCGGGATGCACGAGCAGTACTTC.

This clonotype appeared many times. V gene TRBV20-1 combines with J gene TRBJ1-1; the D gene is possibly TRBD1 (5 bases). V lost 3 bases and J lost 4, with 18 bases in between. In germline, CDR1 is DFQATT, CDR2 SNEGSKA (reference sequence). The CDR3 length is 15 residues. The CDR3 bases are TGCAGTGCTAGTGCCCGTCCGGGGGGTAGCACTGAAGCTTTCTTT. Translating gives CSASARPGGSTEAFF.

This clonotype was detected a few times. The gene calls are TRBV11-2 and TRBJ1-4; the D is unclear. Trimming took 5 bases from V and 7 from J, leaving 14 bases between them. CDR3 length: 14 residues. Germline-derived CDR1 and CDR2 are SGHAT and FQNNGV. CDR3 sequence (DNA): TGTGCCAGCAGCCAACCGGGATCGGGTGAAAAACTGTTTTTT. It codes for CASSQPGSGEKLFF.

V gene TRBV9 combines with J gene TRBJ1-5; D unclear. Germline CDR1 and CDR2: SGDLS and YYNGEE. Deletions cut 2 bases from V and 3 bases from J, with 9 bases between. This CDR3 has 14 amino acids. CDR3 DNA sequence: TGTGCCAGCAGCGTCGGCAGCTACAATCAGCCCCAGCATTTT. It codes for CASSVGSYNQPQHF.